These 25 T cell receptor beta chains were all obtained from the same sample, sequenced in a study of cytomegalovirus exposure and HLA in healthy donors. Use of 60 Vbeta and 13 Jbeta primers characterized the PCR. Libraries were prepared by immunoSEQ multiplex PCR; TCRdb keeps only in-frame clonotypes and omits some of them. The data contain around 150,000 clones, 60% to 85% of them singletons. The specimen was PBMCs. The origin of the receptors is a male donor in good health and CMV-seronegative.

The V call is TRBV18, the J call TRBJ2-7, with D perhaps matching TRBD1 (5 bases). Between the trimmed V and J ends, which lost 3 bases and 0 bases, there was a span of 9 bases. The CDR3 runs to 14 residues. Per germline, CDR1 KGHSH and CDR2 LQKENI. The CDR3 bases are TGTGCCAGCTCACCCCTACAGGACTCCTACGAGCAGTACTTC. Translation gives CASSPLQDSYEQYF.

V and J are TRBV6-5 and TRBJ1-2; the match to TRBD1 covers 7 bases. Trimming at V came to 2 bases and at J to 6 bases, leaving 3 bases not matched to a gene. CDR1 is MNHEY and CDR2 is SVGAGI in the germline V gene. The CDR3 is made up of 13 amino acids. CDR3 sequence (DNA): TGTGCCAGCAGTTACAAGGGGGCGGATGGCTACACCTTC. This gives the protein CASSYKGADGYTF.

This chain uses TRBV19 with TRBJ2-7, with TRBD1 identical over 7 bases. Germline V gene lookup returns CDR1 LNHDA and CDR2 SQIVND (reference sequence). With V trimmed by 1 base and J by 1 base, 1 base remained unmatched. The CDR3 covers 14 residues. The CDR3 region has the DNA TGTGCCAGTAGTATAGGGGACAGTTCCTACGAGCAGTACTTC. It yields the protein CASSIGDSSYEQYF.

J is TRBJ2-1 and V is TRBV6-4; 9 bases map to TRBD2. The V gene end was trimmed by 2 bases and the J gene end by 5 bases; junction bases not matched to a gene: 4. From germline, CDR1 is MRHNA and CDR2 SNTAGT. The CDR3 extends over 15 amino acids. The CDR3 nucleotides are TGTGCCAGCAGTGACGGGCGGGGGGGCCACAATGAGCAGTTCTTC. As protein: CASSDGRGGHNEQFF.

The chain recombines TRBV6-1 with TRBJ2-1, with D tentatively TRBD2 (6 bases). Germline V gives CDR1 MNHNS, CDR2 SASEGT. With 4 bases removed from V and 2 bases from J, the gap between germline ends came to 15 bases. The CDR3 is 16 residues long. The CDR3 nucleotides are TGTGCCAGCAGTGCCCGCCCCGCGGGGACCTACAATGAGCAGTTCTTC. Residues: CASSARPAGTYNEQFF.

The rearrangement links TRBV5-1 to TRBJ2-5, with 12 bases identical to TRBD2. CDR1 SGHRS and CDR2 YFSETQ come from the germline V gene. The CDR3 loop spans 17 amino acids. V trimming: 0 bases; J trimming: 2 bases; junction bases outside the gene matches: 5. CDR3 nucleotides: TGCGCCAGCAGCTTGGCTCTGACTAGCGGGGGACAAGAGACCCAGTACTTC. Translation: CASSLALTSGGQETQYF.

Only one count was recorded for this clone. The gene calls are TRBV18 and TRBJ2-5; TRBD2 matches 11 bases. V dropped 2 bases and J dropped 1; count of bases not matched to a gene: 0. Germline V lookup: CDR1 KGHSH, CDR2 LQKENI. This CDR3 comprises 15 residues. The CDR3 coding sequence is TGTGCCAGCTCACCAACTAGCGGGGGCCAAGAGACCCAGTACTTC. This sequence encodes CASSPTSGGQETQYF. Filled out from reference TRBV18 and TRBJ2-5, the complete variable domain reads NAGVMQNPRHLVRRRGQEARLRCSPMKGHSHVYWYRQLPEEGLKFMVYLQKENIIDESGMPKERFSAEFPKEGPSILRIQQVVRGDSAAYFCASSPTSGGQETQYFGPGTRLLVL.

This clone was observed a single time. The rearrangement joins TRBV29-1 to TRBJ2-5; no definite D call. The J call may be mistaken, given a closer DNA end match to TRBJ2-7. CDR3 length: 11 amino acids. Germline CDR1 and CDR2: SQVTM and ANQGSEA. The CDR3 region has the DNA TGCAGCGTTGAAAACTTTTACGAGCAGTACTTC. The encoded protein is CSVENFYEQYF.

This sequence joins TRBV9 and TRBJ2-2, with TRBD2 matching over 8 bases. The V and J ends lost 7 bases and 5 bases, in that order; junction bases with no gene match: 13. Per germline, CDR1 SGDLS and CDR2 YYNGEE. CDR3 size: 16 residues. The CDR3 sequence: CASAHRGGVVTGELFF. The CDR3 region has the DNA TGTGCCAGCGCTCATCGGGGGGGCGTCGTAACCGGGGAGCTGTTTTTT.

The V gene is TRBV5-5, the J gene TRBJ2-1, with TRBD1 matching over 7 bases. The V segment lost 4 bases and the J segment 10 bases; nucleotides outside the gene matches: 11. The CDR3 has 14 residues. Per germline, CDR1 SGHKS and CDR2 YYEKEE (reference sequence). Here the CDR3 DNA reads TGTGCCAGCAGCGTCGCCGGGACAGTCGACGAGCAGTTCTTC. It yields the protein CASSVAGTVDEQFF. Combining the CDR3 with reference TRBV5-5 and TRBJ2-1 gives the whole variable domain DAGVTQSPTHLIKTRGQQVTLRCSPISGHKSVSWYQQVLGQGPQFIFQYYEKEERGRGNFPDRFSARQFPNYSSELNVNALLLGDSALYLCASSVAGTVDEQFFGPGTRLTVL.

The CDR3 sequence is CASSPGTGEEQYF. CDR3 sequence (DNA): TGTGCCAGCTCACCGGGGACAGGGGAAGAGCAGTACTTC. The rearrangement joins TRBV18 to TRBJ2-7, with 10 bases identical to TRBD1. The V segment lost 3 bases and the J segment 7 bases; nucleotides outside the gene matches: 3. This CDR3 comprises 13 residues. Germline assignment: CDR1 KGHSH and CDR2 LQKENI.

V and J are TRBV12-5 and TRBJ2-3; 8 positions agree with TRBD2. V dropped 5 bases and J dropped 6; count of bases not matched to a gene: 7. The CDR3 has 14 residues. Germline assignment: CDR1 LGHNT and CDR2 FRNRAP. CDR3 DNA: TGTGCTAGTGGTCTAGGACTAGCCGGCGATACGCAGTATTTT. The encoded protein is CASGLGLAGDTQYF.

The chain's CDR3 is CASSSETGFNTGELFF. The CDR3 DNA reads TGTGCCAGCAGCTCGGAGACAGGGTTCAACACCGGGGAGCTGTTTTTT. V usage is TRBV5-4 and J usage is TRBJ2-2; TRBD1 matches at 7 bases. CDR3 length: 16 residues. Germline V gives CDR1 SGHNT, CDR2 YYREEE (reference sequence). The J segment lost 2 bases and the V segment lost 3 bases, leaving 7 bases of the junction unmatched. Based on the CDR3 plus reference TRBV5-4 and TRBJ2-2, the full variable domain is ETGVTQSPTHLIKTRGQQVTLRCSSQSGHNTVSWYQQALGQGPQFIFQYYREEENGRGNFPPRFSGLQFPNYSSELNVNALELDDSALYLCASSSETGFNTGELFFGEGSRLTVL.

The V call is TRBV6-5, the J call TRBJ1-1; possible D gene TRBD1, 5 bases. Germline V lookup: CDR1 MNHEY, CDR2 SVGAGI. Deletions cut 6 bases from V and 6 bases from J, with 14 bases between. The CDR3 runs 13 residues. The CDR3 region is CASSRGWGAEAFF. The CDR3 nucleotides read TGTGCCAGCAGCCGGGGGTGGGGGGCTGAAGCTTTCTTT.

This clone was seen more than once but under ten times. The chain employs TRBV12-5 and TRBJ2-7; a possible D gene is TRBD2 (5 bases). Germline V gene data show CDR1 as LGHNT and CDR2 as FRNRAP. The V end lost 7 bases, the J end lost 2 bases, and 15 bases lay between the germline ends. CDR3 length equals 14 residues. The DNA of the CDR3 is TGTGCTAGTGCCTCCAGCGGTTCAACCTACGAGCAGTACTTC. Translation gives CASASSGSTYEQYF.

J is TRBJ2-7 and V is TRBV5-1, with unresolved D. The germline V and J ends were trimmed by 4 bases and 3 bases, with 20 bases remaining between them. The CDR3 length is 16 residues. Germline-derived CDR1 and CDR2 are SGHRS and YFSETQ. The CDR3 here is CASSPSSPPEVYEQYF. CDR3 nucleotide sequence: TGCGCCAGCAGCCCGAGTTCCCCGCCCGAGGTCTACGAGCAGTACTTC. The complete variable domain, with remaining parts taken from reference TRBV5-1 and TRBJ2-7, reads KAGVTQTPRYLIKTRGQQVTLSCSPISGHRSVSWYQQTPGQGLQFLFEYFSETQRNKGNFPGRFSGRQFSNSRSEMNVSTLELGDSALYLCASSPSSPPEVYEQYFGPGTRLTVT.

Comment on this clone: At one end the junction does not follow the germline gene, possibly because of a read error. V is TRBV6-5 and J is TRBJ2-7; perhaps TRBD2 as D (6 bases). This CDR3 region has 15 residues. Germline CDR1 reads MNHEY; CDR2 reads SVGAGI. CDR3 sequence: CSSSRSRDWNYEQYF. CDR3 coding DNA: TGTTCCAGCAGCCGTTCACGGGACTGGAACTACGAGCAGTACTTC.

This clone was counted between two and nine times. The chain recombines TRBV2 with TRBJ2-2, with D tentatively TRBD2 (6 bases). The V and J ends lost 7 bases and 4 bases respectively, with 13 bases between them. The CDR3 is made up of 14 amino acids. The germline V gene has CDR1 SNHLY and CDR2 FYNNEI. The CDR3: CASMVGSPTGELFF. As DNA, the CDR3 is TGTGCCAGCATGGTCGGGAGCCCCACCGGGGAGCTGTTTTTT.

This clone was seen just once. This chain uses TRBV15 with TRBJ2-7, with TRBD1 matching 10 bases. Germline CDR1 is LNHNV and CDR2 is YYDKDF (reference sequence). J lost 5 bases, V lost 2 bases, and 9 bases had no gene match. This CDR3 has 16 amino acids. The CDR3 region is CATSRTRDRGFNEQYF. CDR3 sequence (DNA): TGTGCCACCAGCAGAACTCGGGACAGGGGATTCAACGAGCAGTACTTC. The whole variable domain, remainder taken from reference TRBV15 and TRBJ2-7, is DAMVIQNPRYQVTQFGKPVTLSCSQTLNHNVMYWYQQKSSQAPKLLFHYYDKDFNNEADTPDNFQSRRPNTSFCFLDIRSPGLGDTAMYLCATSRTRDRGFNEQYFGPGTRLTVT.

J is TRBJ1-1 and V is TRBV20-1; no firm D call. Trimming stripped 6 bases from V and 10 bases from J, with 12 bases between. There are 10 residues in the CDR3. Per germline, CDR1 DFQATT and CDR2 SNEGSKA (reference sequence). CDR3 protein: CSARHKAAFF. The CDR3 DNA reads TGCAGTGCGCGACACAAGGCAGCTTTCTTT.

This CDR3 is CASSQLGRENTGELFF. As DNA, the CDR3 is TGTGCCAGCAGCCAACTGGGGAGGGAAAACACCGGGGAGCTGTTTTTT. J is TRBJ2-2 and V is TRBV4-2; the match to TRBD2 covers 7 bases. Germline loops: CDR1 LGHNA, CDR2 YNFKEQ. This CDR3 spans 16 amino acids. The V and J ends lost 2 bases and 2 bases, in that order; junction bases with no gene match: 5.

The V call is TRBV18, the J call TRBJ2-7, with D possibly matching TRBD1 (6 bases). The germline CDR1 and CDR2 sequences are KGHSH and LQKENI. Trimming stripped 5 bases from V and 2 bases from J, with 16 bases between. The CDR3 has 15 amino acids. This CDR3 is CASSTLPDSTYEQYF. The CDR3 DNA is TGTGCCAGCTCAACCCTTCCGGACAGTACCTACGAGCAGTACTTC.

CDR3 bases: TGTGCCAGCAGCTTAGCAAGGAGTAAAAACACTGAAGCTTTCTTT. It is translated as CASSLARSKNTEAFF. The chain couples TRBV11-2 to TRBJ1-1; D unclear. Germline V CDR1 and CDR2: SGHAT, FQNNGV. Trimming removed 1 base at V and 2 bases at J, with 11 bases between. The CDR3 has 15 residues.

The J gene is TRBJ1-2, the V gene TRBV15; D perhaps matches TRBD1 (6 bases). The germline CDR1 and CDR2 sequences are LNHNV and YYDKDF (reference sequence). With 5 bases removed from V and 4 bases from J, the gap between germline ends came to 14 bases. This CDR3 comprises 14 residues. The CDR3 DNA reads TGTGCCACCAGCTGGACAGTTAGGCCCTATGGCTACACCTTC. It translates to CATSWTVRPYGYTF.

The chain has TRBV11-2 and TRBJ2-2, with D hard to call. The CDR3 runs to 12 residues. Deletions cut 1 base from V and 7 bases from J, with 4 bases between. In germline, CDR1 is SGHAT, CDR2 FQNNGV. The CDR3: CASSLVIGELFF. The CDR3 nucleotides read TGTGCCAGCAGCTTAGTAATCGGGGAGCTGTTTTTT.